The next 32 T cell receptor beta chains were all read from a single sample in a study of blood T cells in healthy people across ages. The second PCR ran about 7 to 12 cycles with a sample-barcoded 5' primer and J-beta primers. TCRdb passed the 5' RACE reads through MiXCR, listing each CDR3 protein once. The sample shows about 1.4 million distinct CDR3 sequences, around 59% of them seen only once. Sequencing used blood. The receptors originated from a man between 18 and 35 years old in good health.

The CDR3 is CASSVPLGTGDNEQFF. CDR3 nucleotide sequence: TGTGCCAGCAGCGTGCCTCTCGGGACAGGGGATAATGAGCAGTTCTTC. The V gene is TRBV5-6, the J gene TRBJ2-1; 10 nucleotides match TRBD1. Germline CDR1 SGHDT, CDR2 YYEEEE. Losses at the gene ends were 4 bases for V and 7 bases for J; bases not matched to a gene: 11. The CDR3 contains 16 residues.

The chain joins TRBV6-5 to TRBJ2-2; D gene ambiguous. The germline V and J ends were trimmed by 2 bases and 6 bases, with 13 bases remaining between them. Per germline, CDR1 MNHEY and CDR2 SVGAGI. The CDR3 sequence is 15 residues long. The DNA for the CDR3 is TGTGCCAGCAGTTACCCGGGTGCAGAGTCCGGGGAGCTGTTTTTT. Translating gives CASSYPGAESGELFF.

V is TRBV6-5 and J is TRBJ2-4, with 7 bases identical to TRBD2. Germline CDR1 and CDR2: MNHEY and SVGAGI. The V gene end was trimmed by 5 bases and the J gene end by 4 bases; junction bases not matched to a gene: 8. CDR3 length: 15 residues. CDR3 DNA sequence: TGTGCCAGCAGTAAGGGAGGGAGGGCTAAAAACATTCAGTACTTC. Translating it yields CASSKGGRAKNIQYF.

The rearrangement uses TRBV7-2 and TRBJ2-3; 11 nucleotides match TRBD2. The V and J ends lost 3 bases and 5 bases, in that order; junction bases with no gene match: 7. This CDR3 is built from 16 residues. Germline values: CDR1 SGHTA, CDR2 FQGNSA. Here the CDR3 reads CASSFPIGLAGDTQYF. CDR3 DNA: TGTGCCAGCAGCTTCCCTATCGGACTAGCGGGAGATACGCAGTATTTT.

The chain uses TRBV6-2 or TRBV6-3 and TRBJ1-2; no reliable D call. The germline V and J ends were trimmed by 8 bases and 0 bases, with 13 bases remaining between them. Germline lookup yields CDR1 MNHEY and CDR2 SVGEGT. CDR3 length equals 14 residues. The CDR3 is CASQLVGANYGYTF. The CDR3 DNA is TGTGCCAGCCAACTTGTTGGAGCTAACTATGGCTACACCTTC.

This clonotype came up a few times. The chain uses TRBV7-9 and TRBJ1-1; D may be TRBD1 (5 bases). Trimming shortened V by 1 base and J by 3 bases, and 9 bases separated the two germline ends. Germline V gene sequence: CDR1 SEHNR, CDR2 FQNEAQ (reference sequence). This CDR3 comprises 14 residues. As DNA, the CDR3 is TGTGCCAGCAGCTTAGGCGTAGGGGACACTGAAGCTTTCTTT. Translating gives CASSLGVGDTEAFF.

The V gene is TRBV27, the J gene TRBJ2-4, with D uncertain. The DNA end lines up better with TRBJ2-7; the J call may be wrong. The CDR3 is 14 amino acids. Germline CDR1 reads MNHEY; CDR2 reads SMNVEV (reference sequence). The CDR3 DNA reads as TGTGCCAGCAGTTTATCCCTCATTTGGGACGAGCAGTACTTC. Its protein product is CASSLSLIWDEQYF.

In its sample, this clonotype was seen a few times. CDR3 sequence: CSARNVLNYGYTF. DNA of the CDR3: TGCAGTGCTAGGAACGTTCTCAACTATGGCTACACCTTC. The chain is built from TRBV20-1 and TRBJ1-2, with D unclear. The CDR3 runs to 13 residues. The germline V gene has CDR1 DFQATT and CDR2 SNEGSKA (reference sequence). Trimming left V 3 bases short and J 2 bases short, with 10 bases between.

The chain links TRBV10-3 to TRBJ2-3; 9 bases match TRBD2. This CDR3 has 17 residues. The junction had 10 bases not matched to a gene; V was cut back by 4 bases and J by 2 bases. Germline V lookup: CDR1 ENHRY, CDR2 SYGVKD. DNA for the CDR3: TGTGCCATCAGTGCACAAGCGGGAGGTGGGGCCACAGATACGCAGTATTTT. The encoded protein is CAISAQAGGGATDTQYF.

The chain employs TRBV6-2 or TRBV6-3 and TRBJ2-4; either TRBD1 or TRBD2 may fit D (5 bases each). Germline V CDR1 and CDR2: MNHEY, SVGEGT. CDR3 length equals 14 residues. V was trimmed by 0 bases and J by 6 bases, leaving 9 bases between them. CDR3 DNA sequence: TGTGCCAGCAGTTACTCGGGACGGATAAACATTCAGTACTTC. This codes for CASSYSGRINIQYF.

V usage is TRBV27 and J usage is TRBJ2-2, with 7 bases fitting TRBD2. Germline V gene data show CDR1 as MNHEY and CDR2 as SMNVEV (reference sequence). V lost 2 bases, J lost 4 bases, and 13 bases stayed unmatched. This CDR3 is 18 amino acids long. The chain's CDR3 is CASSLIFSRGTSTGELFF. In nucleotides, the CDR3 is TGTGCCAGCAGTTTAATTTTTTCGCGGGGGACGAGCACCGGGGAGCTGTTTTTT.

V gene TRBV5-1 combines with J gene TRBJ2-2; tentatively, D is TRBD1 or TRBD2 (6 bases each). CDR3 length: 14 amino acids. Trimming shortened V by 2 bases and J by 5 bases, and 10 bases separated the two germline ends. Germline V gene sequence: CDR1 SGHRS, CDR2 YFSETQ. The chain's CDR3 is CASSFGGWTGELFF. The CDR3 DNA sequence: TGCGCCAGCAGCTTCGGGGGCTGGACCGGGGAGCTGTTTTTT.

The rearrangement uses TRBV14 and TRBJ2-1; TRBD1 or TRBD2 may be the D gene (5 bases each). V shed 1 base and J shed 5 bases, with 30 bases lying between them. The germline gives CDR1 SGHDN, CDR2 FVKESK. The CDR3 totals 21 residues. The CDR3, as DNA: TGTGCCAGCAGCCAAGCCCGGGGACCCCTGGGGGTCCTGTCCGCCCACAATGAGCAGTTCTTC. Translating it yields CASSQARGPLGVLSAHNEQFF.

The chain combines TRBV20-1 with TRBJ1-2; D not resolved. Germline V gene data show CDR1 as DFQATT and CDR2 as SNEGSKA (reference sequence). The CDR3 extends over 13 amino acids. Trimming removed 1 base at V and 5 bases at J, with 11 bases between. For the CDR3, the DNA is TGCAGTGCTAGAGGCACCTCCATTTATGGCTACACCTTC. It specifies CSARGTSIYGYTF.

J is TRBJ2-4 and V is TRBV5-1; 9 bases line up with TRBD1. The better agreement between TRBJ2-7 and the DNA end casts doubt on the J call. Germline CDR1 and CDR2: SGHRS and YFSETQ. The CDR3 runs 16 residues. The CDR3 reads CASSLAVGQGPYEQYF. The CDR3, as DNA: TGCGCCAGCAGCTTGGCGGTGGGACAGGGTCCCTACGAGCAGTACTTC.

This chain joins TRBV6-2 or TRBV6-3 and TRBJ2-1; 7 nucleotides line up with TRBD1. V lost 5 bases and J lost 7; bases outside the gene matches: 11. The CDR3 has 15 amino acids. The V gene's germline CDR1 is MNHEY and CDR2 SVGEGT. The CDR3 DNA reads as TGTGCCAGCAGTGCCCCGACAGGGTATCATAATGAGCAGTTCTTC. Protein sequence: CASSAPTGYHNEQFF.

The chain has TRBV7-9 and TRBJ2-1, with 8 positions matching TRBD1. Germline lookup yields CDR1 SEHNR and CDR2 FQNEAQ (reference sequence). This CDR3 has 14 amino acids. The ends lost 7 bases at V and 8 bases at J; junction bases unmatched: 10. CDR3 sequence reads: CASTLQGAWDEQFF. DNA for the CDR3: TGTGCCAGCACCCTGCAGGGGGCTTGGGATGAGCAGTTCTTC.

This chain links TRBV4-1 with TRBJ2-7; TRBD2 is a possible D gene (6 bases). The DNA matches TRBJ2-5 better at its end, which makes the J call doubtful. The CDR3 is 17 amino acids. Germline V gene data show CDR1 as MGHRA and CDR2 as YSYEKL. This chain's CDR3 is CASSPRITGALQETQYF. CDR3 nucleotide sequence: TGCGCCAGCAGCCCCCGAATAACGGGAGCCCTGCAAGAGACCCAGTACTTC.

This chain connects TRBV4-1 to TRBJ1-2, with 8 bases aligning to TRBD1. The germline CDR1 and CDR2 sequences are MGHRA and YSYEKL. The CDR3 covers 18 residues. V lost 0 bases, J lost 3 bases, and 12 bases stayed unmatched. This CDR3 reads CASSQDLTGQAVDYGYTF. CDR3 coding DNA: TGCGCCAGCAGCCAAGATCTTACGGGACAGGCAGTTGACTATGGCTACACCTTC.

The chain combines TRBV6-2 or TRBV6-3 with TRBJ2-5; weak D call: TRBD2 (5 bases). Per the germline V gene, CDR1 is MNHEY and CDR2 is SVGEGT. V lost 5 bases, J lost 13 bases, and 26 bases lay in between. CDR3 length: 15 amino acids. CDR3 in amino acids: CASSRVRGLVDELYF. CDR3 coding DNA: TGTGCCAGCAGTCGCGTCCGGGGATTGGTGGACGAGCTGTACTTC.

The chain combines TRBV21-1 with TRBJ2-7; the tabulated D call, TRBD1, remains unverified against the DNA. TRBV21-1 is described as a pseudogene. This CDR3 has 15 residues. The DNA for the CDR3 is TGTGCCAGCATCCATGGGGACAGTCCCTCCTACGAGCAGTACTTC. It specifies CASIHGDSPSYEQYF.

This sequence joins TRBV4-2 and TRBJ2-3; no clear D. Germline-derived CDR1 and CDR2 are LGHNA and YNFKEQ. The length of the CDR3 is 13 residues. Trimming took off 4 bases at V and 3 bases at J, with 8 bases between the two ends. The CDR3 is CASSPLRTDTQYF. In DNA form, the CDR3 reads TGTGCCAGCAGCCCCCTGAGGACAGATACGCAGTATTTT.

This clonotype was seen only a few times. The V call is TRBV20-1, the J call TRBJ2-1; 7 nucleotides match TRBD2. The CDR3 sequence is 14 residues long. Germline CDR1 DFQATT, CDR2 SNEGSKA (reference sequence). The junction had 8 bases not matched to a gene; V was cut back by 2 bases and J by 7 bases. The CDR3 DNA reads TGCAGTGCTAGACCCGGGACTAACCAAAATGAGCAGTTCTTC. Translating it yields CSARPGTNQNEQFF.

This sequence joins TRBV30 and TRBJ2-5; D is uncertain. The J call may be mistaken, given a closer DNA end match to TRBJ2-7. Germline CDR1 reads GTSNPN; CDR2 reads SVGIG (reference sequence). The CDR3 sequence is 12 residues long. The CDR3 protein is CASTTGKYEQYF. The CDR3 DNA follows: TGTGCCTCCACTACTGGGAAGTACGAGCAGTACTTC.

The chain combines TRBV5-6 with TRBJ2-4; D remains ambiguous. The J call may be mistaken, given a closer DNA end match to TRBJ2-7. The CDR3 has 15 residues. Germline V gene data show CDR1 as SGHDT and CDR2 as YYEEEE. The CDR3 sequence is CASSLGMQISYEQYF. The CDR3, as DNA: TGTGCCAGCAGCTTGGGAATGCAGATCTCCTACGAGCAGTACTTC.

The sample holds many counts of this clonotype. The rearrangement links TRBV11-2 to TRBJ2-1, with D unclear. The CDR3 has 14 amino acids. The V end was cut by 4 bases, the J end by 10 bases, with 17 bases between. Per the germline V gene, CDR1 is SGHAT and CDR2 is FQNNGV. The chain's CDR3 is CASSSSGSLGEQFF. CDR3 DNA sequence: TGTGCCAGCAGCTCAAGTGGGTCCCTTGGAGAGCAGTTCTTC. Full variable domain (missing parts from reference TRBV11-2 and TRBJ2-1): EAGVAQSPRYKIIEKRQSVAFWCNPISGHATLYWYQQILGQGPKLLIQFQNNGVVDDSQLPKDRFSAERLKGVDSTLKIQPAKLEDSAVYLCASSSSGSLGEQFFGPGTRLTVL.

This clonotype was counted only a few times. The genes are TRBV6-2 or TRBV6-3 and TRBJ2-6; D unresolved. Trimming pared 4 bases from V and 15 bases from J, leaving 10 bases between. CDR3 length: 11 residues. Germline loops: CDR1 MNHEY, CDR2 SVGEGT. This CDR3 reads CASSSRLALTF. CDR3 DNA: TGTGCCAGCAGTTCCCGATTGGCCCTGACTTTC.

The rearrangement uses TRBV7-2 and TRBJ2-5; no reliable D call. The CDR3 is made up of 14 amino acids. Germline lookup yields CDR1 SGHTA and CDR2 FQGNSA. The germline V and J ends were trimmed by 1 base and 1 base, with 7 bases remaining between them. CDR3 sequence reads: CASSLGRTQETQYF. Written as DNA, the CDR3 is TGTGCCAGCAGCTTAGGAAGGACCCAAGAGACCCAGTACTTC.

This sequence joins TRBV2 and TRBJ2-1; 7 bases are a match to TRBD1. Trimming took 4 bases from V and 8 from J; bases not matched to a gene: 5. The CDR3 covers 13 residues. Germline V gene lookup returns CDR1 SNHLY and CDR2 FYNNEI. The CDR3 sequence is CASSGDSQHEQFF. The CDR3 DNA follows: TGTGCCAGCAGTGGGGACAGCCAGCATGAGCAGTTCTTC.

A few counts support this clonotype. This chain links TRBV29-1 with TRBJ2-1; 8 nucleotides match TRBD2. With V trimmed by 3 bases and J by 7 bases, 11 bases remained unmatched. Germline V gene lookup returns CDR1 SQVTM and CDR2 ANQGSEA. There are 15 residues in the CDR3. The CDR3 region is CSVDPSGRTTNEQFF. CDR3 nucleotide sequence: TGCAGCGTTGACCCCAGCGGGAGAACAACAAATGAGCAGTTCTTC.

V gene TRBV6-5 combines with J gene TRBJ2-3; D is possibly TRBD1 (5 bases). Trimming left V 2 bases short and J 1 base short, with 10 bases between. Germline V gives CDR1 MNHEY, CDR2 SVGAGI. The CDR3 has 15 residues. The CDR3 nucleotides read TGTGCCAGCAGTTACCCTGGGGCGGGCACAGATACGCAGTATTTT. It specifies CASSYPGAGTDTQYF.

In its sample, this clonotype was seen a few times. The chain is built from TRBV4-1 and TRBJ2-3; 9 bases align to TRBD2. The CDR3 is 16 residues long. V gave up 3 bases and J gave up 3 bases; unmatched junction bases: 7. The germline V gene has CDR1 MGHRA and CDR2 YSYEKL. The CDR3 DNA sequence: TGCGCCAGCAGCCATACTAGCGGGCCAGCTACAGATACGCAGTATTTT. Its protein is CASSHTSGPATDTQYF.